A selection of T cell receptor beta chains follows, all from one sample in a study of T cell changes during pregnancy in multiple sclerosis. The protocol was immunoSEQ multiplex PCR, while the TCRdb copy is restricted to in-frame clones and leaves out a portion. The sample shows approximately 96,000 clones, about 91% of them seen only once. The specimen was peripheral blood, collected after pregnancy. These receptors came from a female donor in good health, enrolled as a control in a pregnancy study. CDR3s include the opening cysteine and the closing phenylalanine or tryptophan. D genes are given only for firm matches. The size of a clone is reported for some rows only, either as once, few or many, or as a class for expanded clones.

D	V	J	size	CDR3	DNA
.	TRBV11-2	TRBJ2-5	.	CASSLDQEETQYF	TGTGCCAGCAGCTTGGATCAGGAAGAGACCCAGTACTTC
.	TRBV5-4	TRBJ1-2	.	CASSLRGTAGYTF	TGTGCCAGCAGCTTGAGGGGTACTGCCGGCTACACCTTC
.	TRBV9	TRBJ1-1	few	CASSRGQIMNTEAFF	TGTGCCAGCAGCCGCGGACAAATAATGAACACTGAAGCTTTCTTT
.	TRBV19	TRBJ1-2	.	CASIGGGYGYTF	TGTGCCAGTATTGGGGGGGGCTATGGCTACACCTTC
TRBD1	TRBV28	TRBJ1-2	.	CASSSGDRANYGYTF	TGTGCCAGCAGTTCCGGGGACAGAGCTAACTATGGCTACACCTTC
TRBD1	TRBV19	TRBJ2-3	.	CASSIGTGDTDTQYF	TGTGCCAGTAGTATAGGGACAGGGGACACAGATACGCAGTATTTT
.	TRBV2	TRBJ2-1	once	CASSVSGIYNEQFF	TGTGCCAGCAGTGTTAGCGGAATCTACAATGAGCAGTTCTTC
TRBD1	TRBV28	TRBJ1-1	few	CASRGTGNTEAFF	TGTGCCAGCAGGGGGACAGGAAACACTGAAGCTTTCTTT
TRBD1	TRBV19	TRBJ2-1	.	CASWDGTGVNEQFF	TGTGCCAGTTGGGACGGGACAGGGGTCAATGAGCAGTTCTTC
.	TRBV6-1	TRBJ2-7	.	CASTRGVYEQYF	TGTGCCAGTACCAGGGGGGTCTACGAGCAGTACTTC
.	TRBV29-1	TRBJ1-1	.	CSVEKGSGGTEAFF	TGCAGCGTTGAAAAGGGTTCGGGGGGCACTGAAGCTTTCTTT
TRBD2	TRBV6-5	TRBJ2-5	once	CASSYSRVLAGETQYF	TGTGCCAGCAGCTACTCCCGAGTACTAGCGGGGGAGACCCAGTACTTC
.	TRBV18	TRBJ2-5	once	CASSPRALQETQYF	TGTGCCAGCTCCCCTAGAGCCCTACAAGAGACCCAGTACTTC
.	TRBV6-5	TRBJ1-3	.	CASSFGSSISGNTIYF	TGTGCCAGCAGTTTTGGGAGCAGTATCTCTGGAAACACCATATATTTT
.	TRBV28	TRBJ1-2	.	CASSLSDTYHPYGYTF	TGTGCCAGCAGTTTATCCGACACCTACCACCCCTATGGCTACACCTTC
.	TRBV19	TRBJ2-6	once	CASSDGSRGANVLTF	TGTGCCAGTAGTGACGGGAGTCGTGGGGCCAACGTCCTGACTTTC
TRBD1	TRBV4-2	TRBJ1-5	.	CASSRKAGGNYQPQHF	TGTGCCAGCAGCAGAAAGGCAGGGGGTAACTATCAGCCCCAGCATTTT
.	TRBV7-8	TRBJ2-7	.	CASSPVGRGYEQYF	TGTGCCAGCAGCCCCGTGGGCAGGGGATACGAGCAGTACTTC
.	TRBV2	TRBJ2-2	.	CASSASGGLRRGELFF	TGTGCCAGCAGTGCCTCGGGGGGCCTTCGGAGGGGGGAGCTGTTTTTT
TRBD1	TRBV27	TRBJ2-5	.	CATTGTGEETQYF	TGTGCCACCACCGGGACAGGGGAAGAGACCCAGTACTTC
TRBD2	TRBV10-3	TRBJ2-1	.	CAIRTSGGAGGNEQFF	TGTGCCATCAGGACTAGCGGGGGGGCCGGAGGTAATGAGCAGTTCTTC
TRBD1	TRBV29-1	TRBJ1-1	.	CSVKPTGDLTEAFF	TGCAGCGTTAAGCCGACAGGGGATTTGACTGAAGCTTTCTTT
TRBD1	TRBV6-5	TRBJ2-7	once	CASSYGQGAGEQYF	TGTGCCAGCAGTTACGGACAGGGGGCAGGGGAGCAGTACTTC
TRBD1	TRBV9	TRBJ1-2	.	CASSTRQGRESYTF	TGTGCCAGCAGCACGAGACAGGGAAGGGAGAGCTACACCTTC
.	TRBV30	TRBJ1-5	.	CAWSVRHQGRYQPQHF	TGTGCCTGGAGTGTTCGCCATCAGGGGCGCTATCAGCCCCAGCATTTT
.	TRBV10-2	TRBJ2-3	.	CASSGLGGDTQYF	TGCGCCAGCAGTGGGTTAGGCGGAGATACGCAGTATTTT
.	TRBV7-9	TRBJ1-1	.	CASGHGGTEAFF	TGTGCCAGCGGCCACGGGGGCACTGAAGCTTTCTTT
.	TRBV25-1	TRBJ2-3	.	CASSEGQHTQYF	TGTGCCAGCAGTGAGGGACAACATACGCAGTATTTT
TRBD1	TRBV5-1	TRBJ2-3	.	CASSRDSGTGGDTQYF	TGCGCCAGCAGCCGGGATTCCGGGACAGGGGGCGATACGCAGTATTTT
.	TRBV11-2	TRBJ2-7	.	CASSSDFYEQYF	TGTGCCAGCAGCTCGGACTTCTACGAGCAGTACTTC
.	TRBV19	TRBJ1-1	.	CASRGLRNTEAFF	TGTGCCAGTAGAGGACTCCGGAACACTGAAGCTTTCTTT
TRBD1	TRBV6-5	TRBJ2-7	.	CASSYTTGTGSYEQYF	TGTGCCAGCAGTTACACCACCGGGACAGGATCCTACGAGCAGTACTTC
TRBD2	TRBV11-2	TRBJ2-1	once	CASSLKGGLAGVEQFF	TGTGCCAGCAGCCTAAAAGGCGGACTAGCGGGAGTAGAGCAGTTCTTC
TRBD2	TRBV29-1	TRBJ2-3	.	CSVEDILAGVSTDTQYF	TGCAGCGTTGAAGATATACTAGCGGGGGTTAGCACAGATACGCAGTATTTT
TRBD1	TRBV7-9	TRBJ1-1	once	CASSRDRVSEAFF	TGTGCCAGCAGTCGGGACAGGGTGTCTGAAGCTTTCTTT
TRBD1	TRBV9	TRBJ1-2	.	CASGTGYGYTF	TGTGCCAGCGGGACAGGATATGGCTACACCTTC
TRBD1	TRBV30	TRBJ2-7	.	CALLRDRGHYEQYF	TGTGCCTTACTACGAGACAGGGGGCACTACGAGCAGTACTTC
TRBD1	TRBV12-5	TRBJ1-2	.	CASGPGTGDPYGYTF	TGTGCTAGTGGTCCTGGGACAGGGGACCCTTATGGCTACACCTTC
.	TRBV5-1	TRBJ2-2	.	CASSFGDTSGELFF	TGCGCCAGCAGCTTTGGGGACACCTCCGGGGAGCTGTTTTTT
.	TRBV29-1	TRBJ1-2	.	CSVERLGGEDGYTF	TGCAGCGTTGAACGTTTAGGGGGGGAGGATGGCTACACCTTC
TRBD1	TRBV7-3	TRBJ2-1	.	CASSSGQGRDEQFF	TGTGCCAGCAGCTCCGGACAGGGGAGGGATGAGCAGTTCTTC
TRBD1	TRBV27	TRBJ2-5	once	CASSPDLRTGETQYF	TGTGCCAGCAGTCCCGACCTTCGGACAGGGGAGACCCAGTACTTC
TRBD2	TRBV19	TRBJ2-7	.	CASSMTGGPYEQYF	TGTGCCAGTAGTATGACGGGAGGGCCCTACGAGCAGTACTTC
TRBD1	TRBV11-2	TRBJ1-2	.	CASSPRQGGGYTF	TGTGCCAGCAGCCCTCGACAGGGAGGTGGCTACACCTTC